The clone carrying this T cell receptor beta chain came up many times. Patients counted as stable if ophthalmopathy did not develop within 18 months. The data derive from a study of T cells in Graves' hyperthyroidism and ophthalmopathy. Germline CDR1 MNHNS, CDR2 SASEGT. The length of the CDR3 is 16 residues. With V trimmed by 6 bases and J by 6 bases, 13 bases remained unmatched. Amplification targeted TCR beta CDR3 regions from RNA transcripts. HTBI primers were the set used in a first-round RT-PCR of the TCR CDR3. TCRdb fed the multiplex PCR reads into MiXCR, producing one record per CDR3 protein. The data hold hundreds of thousands of distinct CDR3 sequences, with about 12% observed a single time.

The sequenced sample was blood. This chain joins TRBV6-1 and TRBJ1-5, with 8 bases lining up with TRBD1. This clonotype originated in a woman aged 18-29 years with Graves' hyperthyroidism. For the CDR3, the DNA is TGTGCCAGCAGCGGGACAGGTTGGGAGTGGAGTCAGCCCCAGCATTTT. Translated, it gives CASSGTGWEWSQPQHF.